The rows below give T cell receptor beta chains drawn from one sample of a study of the immune and genomic landscape of osteosarcoma. Sequencing used immunoSEQ multiplex PCR; TCRdb keeps in-frame clones, though not all of them. Found here are about 810 clones, roughly 67% of them singletons; the top ten hold roughly 30%. Sequences were obtained from primary tumor tissue from the humerus. These receptors were taken from a woman between 65 and 79 years old with osteosarcoma. Each CDR3 is given with its conserved first and last residue. The D gene is left open where the match is weak. The size field is filled for only some rows; it gives once, few, many or a size class.

J gene | V gene | clone size | D gene | CDR3 DNA | CDR3 protein
TRBJ1-2 | TRBV6-1 | - | - | TGTGCCAGCAGTACCCCCTCGAGGTCCGGCTACACCTTC | CASSTPSRSGYTF
TRBJ1-5 | TRBV15 | large | - | TGTGCCACCAGCAGACAGGGGTACAATCAGCCCCAGCATTTT | CATSRQGYNQPQHF
TRBJ2-3 | TRBV10-3 | - | TRBD2 | TGTGCCATCAGTGACCCCGGGACTAGCGGGGGGGCAAATACGCAGTATTTT | CAISDPGTSGGANTQYF
TRBJ1-4 | TRBV7-9 | - | - | TGTGCCAGCAGCTTAACCAGGGGTAATGAAAAACTGTTTTTT | CASSLTRGNEKLFF
TRBJ1-2 | TRBV19 | - | - | TGTGCCAGTAGTGGGGGACGTACCTCTCGGGGAAGCTACACCTTC | CASSGGRTSRGSYTF
TRBJ1-2 | TRBV19 | - | - | TGTGCCAGTAGTATCTTACACGGAGGGTGGTATGGCTACACCTTC | CASSILHGGWYGYTF
TRBJ2-3 | TRBV7-7 | - | - | TGTGCTAGCAGCTTAGACTTGAGTCGAGATACGCAGTATTTT | CASSLDLSRDTQYF
TRBJ2-7 | TRBV5-1 | - | TRBD2 | TGCGCCAGCAGCCAGCAGGGGAGCGGGGGAGCCTACGAGCAGTACTTC | CASSQQGSGGAYEQYF
TRBJ2-5 | TRBV6-5 | few | - | TGTGCCAGCAGTTTACTGAACGTTATAGAGACCCAGTACTTC | CASSLLNVIETQYF
TRBJ2-7 | TRBV6-6 | - | - | TGTGCCAGCAGTTACCCGAAAAGGGTGGAGGACGAGCAGTACTTC | CASSYPKRVEDEQYF
TRBJ2-7 | TRBV7-6 | - | - | TGTGCCAGCAGCTCCGCCCCGGGCGACGAGCAGTACTTC | CASSSAPGDEQYF
TRBJ1-4 | TRBV30 | - | - | TGTGCCTGGAGCCCTGGGGGGGCCGGTGCAAAACTGTTTTTT | CAWSPGGAGAKLFF
TRBJ1-5 | TRBV5-1 | - | TRBD1 | TGCGCCAGCAGCCTCACAGGGGGCTATCAGCCCCAGCATTTT | CASSLTGGYQPQHF
TRBJ2-7 | TRBV19 | - | TRBD1 | TGTGCCAGTAGACCGGGACAGGGCTCCTACGAGCAGTACTTC | CASRPGQGSYEQYF
TRBJ1-1 | TRBV5-7 | - | TRBD1 | TGTGCCAGCAGCTTGGTCCAGGGGGCTACTGAAGCTTTCTTT | CASSLVQGATEAFF
TRBJ2-1 | TRBV7-9 | - | TRBD2 | TGTGCCAGCAGGGCCACTAGCGGGGGTTATGAGCAGTTCTTC | CASRATSGGYEQFF
TRBJ1-4 | TRBV5-1 | - | - | TGCGCCAGCAGCTGGCTCGGGAGGCAGAATGAAAAACTGTTTTTT | CASSWLGRQNEKLFF
TRBJ1-2 | TRBV5-1 | few | - | TGCGCCAGCAGCTCGCGGGGGGCTAACTATGGCTACACCTTC | CASSSRGANYGYTF
TRBJ2-3 | TRBV5-1 | - | TRBD2 | TGCGCCAGCAGCATCACCCTAGCGGGGGGGCCAGATACGCAGTATTTT | CASSITLAGGPDTQYF
TRBJ2-3 | TRBV5-6 | large | TRBD2 | TGTGCCAGCAGCTCCCAAGCGGGGCTGACAGATACGCAGTATTTT | CASSSQAGLTDTQYF
TRBJ2-1 | TRBV6-6 | few | - | TGTGCCAGCAGTTACTCGGGACTTTACAATGAGCAGTTCTTC | CASSYSGLYNEQFF
TRBJ1-5 | TRBV5-4 | - | TRBD1 | TGTGCCAGCAGTTACGACAGGGGGCCCAATCAGCCCCAGCATTTT | CASSYDRGPNQPQHF
TRBJ1-5 | TRBV5-1 | few | TRBD1 | TGCGCCAGCAGCGTCCAGGGGGGCAATCAGCCCCAGCATTTT | CASSVQGGNQPQHF
TRBJ2-1 | TRBV15 | - | - | TGTGCCACCAGCCGGAGGGCCCCCAGCTACAATGAGCAGTTCTTC | CATSRRAPSYNEQFF
TRBJ1-1 | TRBV5-1 | - | - | TGCGCCAGCAGATTTGGTTCATATGGGGACACTGAAGCTTTCTTT | CASRFGSYGDTEAFF
TRBJ1-2 | TRBV6-5 | - | - | TGTGCCAGCAGTGATTGGGCAGGGAGTAATGGCTACACCTTC | CASSDWAGSNGYTF
TRBJ1-6 | TRBV4-3 | few | - | TGCGCCAGCAGCCAAGATATAAATTCACCCCTCCACTTT | CASSQDINSPLHF
TRBJ2-3 | TRBV5-6 | - | - | TGTGCCAGTCGAGGGGGGAGCACAGATACGCAGTATTTT | CASRGGSTDTQYF
TRBJ2-1 | TRBV4-1 | - | - | TGCGCCAGCAGCCAAGTGGGAAGCGGAGGGTACAATGAGCAGTTCTTC | CASSQVGSGGYNEQFF
TRBJ1-1 | TRBV5-4 | - | TRBD1 | TGTGCCAGCAGCTTGGTCCAGGGGGCTACTGAAGCTTTCTTT | CASSLVQGATEAFF
TRBJ2-7 | TRBV20-1 | - | - | TGCAGTGCTCCAGGAGACTACGAGCAGTACTTC | CSAPGDYEQYF
TRBJ2-1 | TRBV6-5 | few | - | TGTGCCAGCAGTTACTCGGGACTTTACAATGAGCAGTTCTTC | CASSYSGLYNEQFF
TRBJ2-3 | TRBV11-2 | - | - | TGTGCCAGCAGCTTAGGTACACTCACGCAGTATTTT | CASSLGTLTQYF
TRBJ2-6 | TRBV2 | - | - | TGTGCCAGCAGGGATTACTCTGGGGCCAACGTCCTGACTTTC | CASRDYSGANVLTF
TRBJ1-4 | TRBV6-1 | - | - | TGTGCCAGCACCCGCCGGCCTAATGAAAAACTGTTTTTT | CASTRRPNEKLFF
TRBJ2-5 | TRBV29-1 | large | - | TGCAGCGTCCAGACAGGGGAGGGAGAGACCCAGTACTTC | CSVQTGEGETQYF
TRBJ2-7 | TRBV7-9 | - | TRBD2 | TGTGCCAGCAGCTCCCACGGACTAGCGGGGGGCGGGTCCTACGAGCAGTACTTC | CASSSHGLAGGGSYEQYF
TRBJ2-1 | TRBV6-1 | - | - | TGTGCCAGCAGAGAGGGGGGACGCAATGAGCAGTTCTTC | CASREGGRNEQFF
TRBJ1-1 | TRBV19 | once | - | TGTGCCAGTAGTATAACGGCCAGCCAGAACACTGAAGCTTTCTTT | CASSITASQNTEAFF